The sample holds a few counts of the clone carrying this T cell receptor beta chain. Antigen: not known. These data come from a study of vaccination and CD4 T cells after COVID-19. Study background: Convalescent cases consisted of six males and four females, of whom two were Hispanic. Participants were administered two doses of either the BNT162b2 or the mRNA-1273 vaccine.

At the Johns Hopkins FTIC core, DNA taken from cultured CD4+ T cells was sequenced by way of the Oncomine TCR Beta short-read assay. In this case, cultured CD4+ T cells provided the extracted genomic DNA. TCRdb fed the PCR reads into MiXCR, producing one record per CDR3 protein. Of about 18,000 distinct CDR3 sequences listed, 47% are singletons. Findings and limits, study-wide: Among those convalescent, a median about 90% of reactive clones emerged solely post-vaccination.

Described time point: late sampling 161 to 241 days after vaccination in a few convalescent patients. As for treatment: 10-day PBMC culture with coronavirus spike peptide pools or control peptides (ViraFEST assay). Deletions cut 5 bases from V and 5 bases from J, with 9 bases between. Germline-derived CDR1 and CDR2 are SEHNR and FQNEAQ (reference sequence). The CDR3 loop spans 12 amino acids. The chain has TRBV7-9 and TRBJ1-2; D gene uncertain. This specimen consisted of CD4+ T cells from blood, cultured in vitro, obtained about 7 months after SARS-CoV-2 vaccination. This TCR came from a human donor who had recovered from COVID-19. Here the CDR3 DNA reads TGTGCCAGCAGCCGAACGGATTATGGCTACACCTTC. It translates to CASSRTDYGYTF.